One TCR beta chain is described in this entry. No antigen is known for it. The data originate from a study of cytomegalovirus exposure and HLA in healthy donors. Broader study findings: While the bulk of TCR sequences proved rare, some public TCRs turned up in many donors. In a later analysis, first-cohort TCR clusters were found to tend to co-occur in the 130 or so validation repertoires. There were 164 TCR beta chains listed as cytomegalovirus-associated.

The donors were in the roughly 110-subject validation cohort, distinct from the 666-subject first cohort. The protocol was immunoSEQ multiplex PCR, while the TCRdb copy is restricted to in-frame clones and leaves out a portion. The sample yields under 80,000 clones, approximately 93% seen once. Germline V lookup: CDR1 MNHEY, CDR2 SMNVEV (reference sequence). The CDR3 is 14 amino acids. V shed 6 bases and J shed 6 bases, with 16 bases lying between them. The sequenced material came from PBMCs. The chain is built from TRBV27 and TRBJ2-3, with a weak D call TRBD2 (5 bases). The receptor's source is a woman between 18 and 30 years old in good health and CMV-seropositive. The CDR3 region has the DNA TGTGCCAGCAGCAGAGGACCGAGGGTGGATACGCAGTATTTT. The encoded protein is CASSRGPRVDTQYF.